Reported below is one T cell receptor beta chain. The germline V and J ends were trimmed by 2 bases and 4 bases, with 9 bases remaining between them. The CDR3 extends over 14 amino acids. The V gene's germline CDR1 is MNHEY and CDR2 SVGEGT. These data come from a study of blood T cell repertoires in COVID-19. Sequencing used immunoSEQ multiplex PCR; TCRdb keeps in-frame clones, though not all of them. The table shows 55,000 to 65,000 clones, with 89% occurring only once. This clonotype was obtained from a woman in her sixties with COVID-19, enrolled during active disease. V and J are TRBV6-2 or TRBV6-3 and TRBJ1-5; TRBD1 might be the D (5 bases). Sequenced: peripheral blood. The CDR3 nucleotides are TGTGCCAGCAGTTACCTACAGGTTAATCAGCCCCAGCATTTT. Its translation: CASSYLQVNQPQHF.